This T cell receptor beta chain was observed in a study of CD8+CD57+ T cells in acquired aplastic anemia. CDR1 and CDR2 from the germline V gene are SGHTA and FQGTGA. This CDR3 has 13 residues. Trimming cost V 2 bases and J 4 bases, with 8 bases left between them. Using genomic DNA as the template, TCR beta VDJ and CDR3 profiling was carried out. TCRdb called the reads again in MiXCR, with one record for every CDR3 protein. The sample carries tens of thousands of distinct CDR3 sequences, under 80% recorded once. Sequencing was done on patients that had shown CD8+CD57+ cell expansion by flow cytometry.

Sequenced input: sorted CD4+, CD8+, or CD8+CD57+ T cells (not recorded which) from PBMCs. The clonotype was recovered from a human donor with aplastic anemia. J is TRBJ2-5 and V is TRBV7-3; D perhaps matches TRBD1 (6 bases). CDR3 DNA: TGTGCCAGCAGCTTAGCAGGGGCAGAGACCCAGTACTTC. Translating gives CASSLAGAETQYF.